Following are 8 T cell receptor beta chains from one sample sequenced in a study of CD8 T cells in Susac syndrome. Random hexamers served to reverse transcribe roughly 0.5 to 1 ug RNA. MiXCR, run by TCRdb on the immunoSEQ multiplex PCR reads, gives a single entry per CDR3 protein. Of about 140,000 distinct CDR3 sequences listed, 85% to 95% were seen once; the top ten hold 0.14%. Material for sequencing was CD4+ T cells from PBMCs. All receptors derive from a human donor with Susac syndrome.

This sequence joins TRBV30 and TRBJ1-2; D call uncertain. V lost 4 bases to trimming and J lost 5 bases, with 20 bases between them. Per the germline V gene, CDR1 is GTSNPN and CDR2 is SVGIG (reference sequence). The CDR3 is 15 amino acids. The CDR3 DNA reads TGTGCCTGGACCCGAGGCGCGGGGATGAGTTATGGCTACACCTTC. Its translation is CAWTRGAGMSYGYTF.

The rearrangement uses TRBV4-1 and TRBJ2-1; TRBD2 might be the D (6 bases). Looked up from germline, CDR1 is MGHRA and CDR2 is YSYEKL. CDR3 length: 18 amino acids. V was trimmed by 0 bases and J by 1 base, leaving 16 bases between them. CDR3 nucleotide sequence: TGCGCCAGCAGCCAAGATACCACCCCGGGAGTATCCTACAATGAGCAGTTCTTC. Its protein product is CASSQDTTPGVSYNEQFF.

This chain links TRBV9 with TRBJ1-6; 9 bases are a match to TRBD1. The CDR3 spans 18 residues. Trimming removed 0 bases from V and 5 bases from J; junction bases left unmatched: 9. Germline V gives CDR1 SGDLS, CDR2 YYNGEE. The CDR3 DNA reads TGTGCCAGCAGCGTAGAGCCCGTCGGACAGGGGAATAATTCACCCCTCCACTTT. Protein sequence: CASSVEPVGQGNNSPLHF.

The rearrangement uses TRBV21-1 and TRBJ2-4. TRBV21-1 is recorded as a pseudogene. The CDR3 covers 11 residues. This chain's CDR3 is CASSPGFIQYF. CDR3 sequence (DNA): TGTGCCAGCAGCCCAGGTTTCATTCAGTACTTC.

This chain links TRBV20-1 with TRBJ1-2; 10 bases line up with TRBD1. V lost 1 base, J lost 2 bases, and 1 base stayed unmatched. Germline lookup yields CDR1 DFQATT and CDR2 SNEGSKA (reference sequence). The CDR3 extends over 14 amino acids. The CDR3: CSARGGQGNYGYTF. CDR3 DNA sequence: TGCAGTGCTAGAGGGGGACAGGGGAACTATGGCTACACCTTC.

The J gene is TRBJ2-6, the V gene TRBV6-6; tentatively, D is TRBD1 (5 bases). Germline V lookup: CDR1 MNHNY, CDR2 SVGAGI (reference sequence). This CDR3 has 15 amino acids. For the CDR3, the DNA is TGTGCGTCCAGGGTGCATAGGACTGGGGCCAACGTCCTGACTTTC. It yields the protein CASRVHRTGANVLTF.

This chain uses TRBV6-6 with TRBJ2-3; no clear D gene. Germline assignment: CDR1 MNHNY and CDR2 SVGAGI (reference sequence). Between the trimmed V and J ends, which lost 2 bases and 0 bases, there was a span of 6 bases. This CDR3 comprises 14 residues. The CDR3 DNA follows: TGTGCCAGCAGTTACAGTGCTAGCACAGATACGCAGTATTTT. It codes for CASSYSASTDTQYF.

The J gene is TRBJ2-2, the V gene TRBV5-1; tentatively, D is TRBD1 (5 bases). The V gene's germline CDR1 is SGHRS and CDR2 YFSETQ. Trimming left V 4 bases short and J 6 bases short, with 10 bases between. The CDR3 runs 13 residues. The CDR3 DNA reads TGCGCCAGCAGCGAGCAGGGATCCGGGGAGCTGTTTTTT. Encoded protein: CASSEQGSGELFF.